The clone carrying this T cell receptor beta chain was found many times. Its specificity is not known. The CDR3 is 16 amino acids. V gave up 0 bases and J gave up 2 bases, with 12 bases separating them. Per the germline V gene, CDR1 is SGDLS and CDR2 is YYNGEE. In the source study's methods: A distant-metastasis classifier for papillary thyroid cancer was built using CDR3 differences across clinicopathological groups. TCRdb re-clonotyped the PCR reads through MiXCR. These V and J calls are TCRdb output, not the study's own analysis. The table has some 93,000 clones, approximately 12% seen once. The sample originates from a study of metastatic and nonmetastatic thyroid tumors. Study at large: Repertoires were compared across blood and tumor or nodule tissue from malignant and benign thyroid patients.

Prior to thyroid surgery, none of the patients had received any treatment. Broader study findings: Patients with malignant thyroid tumors reportedly had significantly higher TCR beta diversity than those with benign nodules, in blood and tumor.

V is TRBV9 and J is TRBJ1-5, with D uncertain. The sample was blood. This TCR derives from a female donor with papillary thyroid cancer or a benign thyroid nodule (not recorded which). Some clones in this sample may be carry-over from other donors' samples. The CDR3 is CASSVGVGGGNQPQHF. The CDR3 nucleotides read TGTGCCAGCAGCGTAGGGGTGGGAGGTGGCAATCAGCCCCAGCATTTT.